Below are 27 T cell receptor beta chains sequenced from a single sample in a study of T cells in women clearing cervical HPV infection. Sequencing was performed with immunoSEQ multiplex PCR; in TCRdb, only in-frame clones are kept and a portion is missing. This repertoire includes approximately 22,000 clones. Input material: blood buffy coat. All receptors derive from a woman between 18 and 70 years old with a cervical HPV16 infection that either progressed to CIN3+ or cleared (not recorded which).

Remarks on this clone: The read finishes 3 residues shy of the CDR3 end, and the germline J gene is used to complete it. The chain combines TRBV18 with TRBJ2-2; 8 bases agree with TRBD2. The CDR3 runs 16 residues. The V gene's germline CDR1 is KGHSH and CDR2 LQKENI. J lost 6 bases, V lost 3 bases, and 9 bases had no gene match. The sequenced part of the CDR3 DNA is TGTGCCAGCTCACCGTCCGGACTAGCTGTTCCCGGGGAG. Amino acid sequence: CASSPSGLAVPGE. The entire CDR3 protein is CASSPSGLAVPGELFF. Looking up the rest from reference TRBV18 and TRBJ2-2 gives the full variable domain: NAGVMQNPRHLVRRRGQEARLRCSPMKGHSHVYWYRQLPEEGLKFMVYLQKENIIDESGMPKERFSAEFPKEGPSILRIQQVVRGDSAAYFCASSPSGLAVPGELFFGEGSRLTVL.

Notes on this clone: The CDR3 goes on 3 residues after the read ends, and that part is filled in from the germline J gene. The chain joins TRBV20-1 to TRBJ1-4; no definite D call. V was pared by 5 bases and J by 6 bases, with 13 bases between. The germline CDR1 and CDR2 sequences are DFQATT and SNEGSKA (reference sequence). The CDR3 spans 13 residues. The CDR3 bases that were read are TGCAGTGCTTCAGTGGCCACCTATGAAAAA. Residues: CSASVATYEK. The complete CDR3 reads CSASVATYEKLFF.

Note on this clone: The read falls 3 residues short of the CDR3 end, and the missing part is taken from the germline J gene. This chain joins TRBV5-1 and TRBJ2-3, with TRBD1 identical over 11 bases. The CDR3 loop spans 14 amino acids. Germline loops: CDR1 SGHRS, CDR2 YFSETQ. Trimming cost V 6 bases and J 6 bases; bases outside gene matches: 6. CDR3 DNA, as far as it was read: TGCGCCAGCACCAGGGACAGGGGGATGGATACG. This translates into CASTRDRGMDT. The whole CDR3 reads CASTRDRGMDTQYF.

This clone shows up as medium-sized by frequency. Coverage ceases 3 residues before the CDR3 finishes, and the germline J gene fills in the end. The V gene is TRBV18, the J gene TRBJ2-3; the D gene is possibly TRBD2 (5 bases). V shed 5 bases and J shed 3 bases, with 9 bases lying between them. This CDR3 region has 13 residues. CDR1 is KGHSH and CDR2 is LQKENI in the germline V gene. CDR3 DNA, as far as it was read: TGTGCCAGCTCAGAACGAGGGACAGATACG. This translates into CASSERGTDT. The CDR3 as a whole reads CASSERGTDTQYF.

A note on this clone: The read ends 3 residues before the CDR3 terminus; that terminus is restored from the germline J gene. The genes are TRBV7-3 and TRBJ1-2; 10 bases map to TRBD1. The CDR3 covers 14 residues. Germline CDR1 and CDR2: SGHTA and FQGTGA. The CDR3 here is CASSAGQGVYGYTF. CDR3 DNA, as far as it was read: TGTGCCAGCAGCGCCGGACAGGGGGTGTACGGC. Full variable domain (outside the CDR3, taken from reference TRBV7-3 and TRBJ1-2): GAGVSQTPSNKVTEKGKYVELRCDPISGHTALYWYRQSLGQGPEFLIYFQGTGAADDSGLPNDRFFAVRPEGSVSTLKIQRTERGDSAVYLCASSAGQGVYGYTFGSGTRLTVV.

Notes on this clone: The read terminates 3 residues ahead of where the CDR3 ends, so the germline J gene completes it. The V and J genes are TRBV18 and TRBJ1-1; tentatively, D is TRBD1 (5 bases). Per the germline V gene, CDR1 is KGHSH and CDR2 is LQKENI. Trimming shortened V by 5 bases and J by 0 bases, and 7 bases separated the two germline ends. CDR3 length: 13 residues. The CDR3 bases that were read are TGTGCCAGCTCAGGGGCGGTGAACACTGAA. It yields the protein CASSGAVNTE. The full CDR3 protein is CASSGAVNTEAFF.

About this clone itself: The missing CDR3 end, 3 residues past where the read stops, is filled in from the germline J gene. The J gene is TRBJ2-7, the V gene TRBV5-4, with D possibly matching TRBD2 (5 bases). The germline CDR1 and CDR2 sequences are SGHNT and YYREEE (reference sequence). This CDR3 is built from 14 residues. Deletions cut 0 bases from V and 3 bases from J, with 10 bases between. The CDR3 sequence: CASSLVSADYEQYF. The part of the CDR3 DNA that was read is TGTGCCAGCAGCTTGGTTAGCGCCGACTACGAG.

About this clone: The DNA ends 3 residues before the CDR3 does, and the rest of the CDR3 is filled in from the germline J gene. The V gene is TRBV20-1, the J gene TRBJ1-3, with 9 bases aligning to TRBD1. The CDR3 runs 13 residues. Germline V gene sequence: CDR1 DFQATT, CDR2 SNEGSKA (reference sequence). J was trimmed by 8 bases and V by 6 bases; bases with no gene match: 8. CDR3 in amino acids: CSAAGQGRDTIYF. The covered CDR3 bases are TGCAGTGCGGCTGGACAGGGGAGGGACACC.

With regard to this clone: The observed sequence ends 3 residues before the CDR3 terminus, with the missing tail filled in from the germline J gene. The V gene is TRBV19, the J gene TRBJ1-6; D gene unclear. Trimming shortened V by 1 base and J by 7 bases, and 11 bases separated the two germline ends. Germline CDR1 LNHDA, CDR2 SQIVND (reference sequence). There are 15 residues in the CDR3. CDR3 residues: CASSIATTLNSPLHF. The sequenced CDR3 bases are TGTGCCAGTAGTATAGCCACTACGCTAAATTCACCC.

Of note for this clone: The CDR3 extends 3 residues past the end of the read, so its final part is completed from the germline J gene. V gene TRBV29-1 combines with J gene TRBJ2-7; possible D gene TRBD2, 6 bases. Germline V lookup: CDR1 SQVTM, CDR2 ANQGSEA. CDR3 length: 13 residues. Trimming cost V 6 bases and J 3 bases, with 15 bases left between them. The covered CDR3 bases are TGCAGCGTAGAGGGGTCGGGGGACTACGAG. Its translation is CSVEGSGDYE. The complete CDR3 protein is CSVEGSGDYEQYF.

Worth noting for this clone: The read gets to within 3 residues of the CDR3 end, and the germline J gene fills in the rest. The chain links TRBV16 to TRBJ1-2; 7 nucleotides align to TRBD1. V lost 4 bases and J lost 4; bases outside the gene matches: 15. The germline V gene encodes CDR1 KGHSY and CDR2 FQNENV. The CDR3 contains 17 residues. The chain's CDR3 is CASSRSLFLGTAYGYTF. Incomplete CDR3 DNA: TGTGCCAGCAGCCGATCTCTCTTCCTCGGGACAGCCTATGGC.

On this clone itself: The read ends 3 residues before the CDR3 terminus; that terminus is restored from the germline J gene. The gene calls are TRBV20-1 and TRBJ1-2; 9 bases map to TRBD1. The CDR3 runs to 14 residues. Looked up from germline, CDR1 is DFQATT and CDR2 is SNEGSKA (reference sequence). The sequenced part of the CDR3 DNA is TGCAGTGCTAGAGATTTCCGGGACAGGGAAGGC. Translating it yields CSARDFRDREG. The full-length CDR3 reads as CSARDFRDREGYTF.

To note about this clone: The junction departs from germline at one end; a sequencing error may be responsible. The read terminates 3 residues before the CDR3 end, so the remaining end is supplied by the germline J gene. This chain uses TRBV6-1 with TRBJ2-2; 8 nucleotides line up with TRBD1. The germline gives CDR1 MNHNS, CDR2 SASEGT. The CDR3 runs to 16 residues. CDR3 residues: CAGSEKTGDDGGELFF. The DNA read from the CDR3 is TGTGCCGGCAGTGAAAAGACAGGGGATGATGGCGGGGAG.

Notes on this clone: The sequence runs out 3 residues before the end of the CDR3; the remainder is reconstructed from the germline J gene. V is TRBV7-2 and J is TRBJ1-3; D is unresolved. Germline V lookup: CDR1 SGHTA, CDR2 FQGNSA. Deletions cut 8 bases from V and 0 bases from J, with 14 bases between. There are 15 residues in the CDR3. CDR3 sequence: CASGLVLGSGNTIYF. Incomplete CDR3 DNA: TGTGCCAGCGGACTGGTTTTAGGCTCTGGAAACACC.

As to this clone: The read gets to within 3 residues of the CDR3 end, and the germline J gene fills in the rest. The V gene is TRBV7-2, the J gene TRBJ2-6; unclear D gene. V shed 0 bases and J shed 0 bases, with 6 bases lying between them. Germline V gene data show CDR1 as SGHTA and CDR2 as FQGNSA. This CDR3 has 16 amino acids. CDR3 DNA (partial): TGTGCCAGCAGCTTAGCCCGACTCTCTGGGGCCAACGTC. Its protein is CASSLARLSGANV. The entire CDR3 protein is CASSLARLSGANVLTF. Looking up the rest from reference TRBV7-2 and TRBJ2-6 gives the full variable domain: GAGVSQSPSNKVTEKGKDVELRCDPISGHTALYWYRQSLGQGLEFLIYFQGNSAPDKSGLPSDRFSAERTGGSVSTLTIQRTQQEDSAVYLCASSLARLSGANVLTFGAGSRLTVL.

Concerning this clone itself: The sequenced fragment ends 3 residues before the CDR3 boundary, so the rest is inferred from the germline J gene. The chain is built from TRBV5-8 and TRBJ1-2; a possible D gene is TRBD1 (5 bases). Germline CDR1 and CDR2: SGHTS and YDEGEE. Trimming shortened V by 4 bases and J by 4 bases, and 14 bases separated the two germline ends. The CDR3 has 14 amino acids. This CDR3 reads CASSPLRTSYGYTF. CDR3 DNA (partial): TGTGCCAGCAGCCCTCTTCGGACAAGCTATGGC. Full variable domain (outside the CDR3, taken from reference TRBV5-8 and TRBJ1-2): EAGVTQSPTHLIKTRGQQATLRCSPISGHTSVYWYQQALGLGLQFLLWYDEGEERNRGNFPPRFSGRQFPNYSSELNVNALELEDSALYLCASSPLRTSYGYTFGSGTRLTVV.

Points on this clone: The DNA ends 3 residues before the CDR3 does, and the rest of the CDR3 is filled in from the germline J gene. This chain links TRBV20-1 with TRBJ2-7; 9 bases match TRBD1. CDR1 and CDR2 from the germline V gene are DFQATT and SNEGSKA (reference sequence). This CDR3 has 15 residues. J was trimmed by 4 bases and V by 1 base; bases with no gene match: 8. CDR3 region: CSARAAGQGWYEQYF. Partial CDR3 DNA: TGCAGTGCTAGAGCCGCAGGACAGGGGTGGTACGAG.

With regard to this clone: The read comes to an end 3 residues before the CDR3 does, leaving the germline J gene to fill in the end. The V and J genes are TRBV4-2 and TRBJ1-2; 7 bases are a match to TRBD1. V shed 0 bases and J 7 bases; nucleotides not matched to a gene: 8. The CDR3 runs 15 residues. Germline CDR1 reads LGHNA; CDR2 reads YNFKEQ. CDR3 DNA (partial): TGTGCCAGCAGCCAAGATCTACAGGGGTCGGGTGGC. As protein: CASSQDLQGSGG. The complete CDR3 sequence is CASSQDLQGSGGYTF.

As concerns this clone: Read data end 3 residues before the CDR3 end; the end is taken from the germline J gene. The V call is TRBV5-4, the J call TRBJ2-7; D is perhaps TRBD1 (6 bases). This CDR3 has 16 amino acids. The germline V gene has CDR1 SGHNT and CDR2 YYREEE (reference sequence). V lost 4 bases to trimming and J lost 4 bases, with 21 bases between them. The CDR3 here is CASSASSGVSNYEQYF. The CDR3 DNA, read in part, is TGTGCCAGCAGCGCGTCCTCAGGGGTATCAAATTACGAG.

Concerning this clone itself: The read is 3 residues too short to cover the CDR3 end, so that end is filled in from the germline J gene. The chain links TRBV5-1 to TRBJ1-2; possibly TRBD1 for D (5 bases). Trimming left V 4 bases short and J 7 bases short, with 17 bases between. There are 14 residues in the CDR3. In germline, CDR1 is SGHRS, CDR2 YFSETQ. The CDR3 region is CASSPQEGRGGYTF. The sequenced CDR3 bases are TGCGCCAGCAGCCCCCAGGAGGGGAGGGGTGGC.

On this clone: The CDR3 extends 3 residues past the end of the read, so its final part is completed from the germline J gene. This chain links TRBV19 with TRBJ2-1; D is possibly TRBD1 (6 bases). The V end was cut by 4 bases, the J end by 9 bases, with 22 bases between. Germline-derived CDR1 and CDR2 are LNHDA and SQIVND (reference sequence). This CDR3 region has 16 residues. CDR3 loop: CASSKGTFIRGSEQFF. The covered CDR3 bases are TGTGCCAGTAGTAAAGGGACATTCATACGAGGGAGTGAG. Complete variable domain (other parts from reference TRBV19 and TRBJ2-1): DGGITQSPKYLFRKEGQNVTLSCEQNLNHDAMYWYRQDPGQGLRLIYYSQIVNDFQKGDIAEGYSVSREKKESFPLTVTSAQKNPTAFYLCASSKGTFIRGSEQFFGPGTRLTVL.

Turning to this clone: One end of the junction does not line up with germline, which may come from a read error. The CDR3 extends 3 residues past the end of the read, so its final part is completed from the germline J gene. The rearrangement links TRBV7-9 to TRBJ2-5, with D perhaps TRBD2 (5 bases). This CDR3 is built from 13 residues. CDR1 and CDR2 from the germline V gene are SEHNR and FQNEAQ (reference sequence). The CDR3 loop reads CAGSFGEIATQYF. The sequenced CDR3 bases are TGTGCCGGCAGCTTCGGGGAAATAGCGACC.

In regard to this clone: The CDR3 end lies 3 residues beyond the end of the read and is filled in from the germline J gene. The chain carries TRBV7-9 and TRBJ1-5; 7 bases are a match to TRBD1. Germline V gene lookup returns CDR1 SEHNR and CDR2 FQNEAQ (reference sequence). CDR3 length equals 15 residues. Trimming removed 1 base from V and 7 bases from J; junction bases left unmatched: 7. CDR3 region: CASSLGSRGLQPQHF. The CDR3 DNA, read in part, is TGTGCCAGCAGCTTAGGTAGCAGGGGGTTGCAGCCC.

About this clone itself: The read falls 3 residues short of the CDR3 end, and the missing part is taken from the germline J gene. The V call is TRBV7-2, the J call TRBJ2-3; tentative D call: TRBD1 (6 bases). Germline-derived CDR1 and CDR2 are SGHTA and FQGNSA. V dropped 6 bases and J dropped 2 bases, with 12 bases sitting between them. The CDR3 loop spans 14 amino acids. The CDR3 region is CASRAGQYTDTQYF. The part of the CDR3 DNA that was read is TGTGCCAGCAGGGCTGGACAGTACACAGATACG. Based on the CDR3 plus reference TRBV7-2 and TRBJ2-3, the full variable domain is GAGVSQSPSNKVTEKGKDVELRCDPISGHTALYWYRQSLGQGLEFLIYFQGNSAPDKSGLPSDRFSAERTGGSVSTLTIQRTQQEDSAVYLCASRAGQYTDTQYFGPGTRLTVL.

As concerns this clone: The observed sequence ends 3 residues before the CDR3 terminus, with the missing tail filled in from the germline J gene. This chain connects TRBV4-2 to TRBJ2-5; D remains unclear. Between the trimmed V and J ends, which lost 0 bases and 1 base, there was a span of 15 bases. From germline, CDR1 is LGHNA and CDR2 YNFKEQ. The CDR3 has 17 amino acids. CDR3 DNA, as far as it was read: TGTGCCAGCAGCCAAGATGCCCTGACAACCTTCCAAGAGACC. It translates to CASSQDALTTFQET. The whole CDR3 region reads CASSQDALTTFQETQYF.

As for this clone: The missing CDR3 end, 3 residues past where the read stops, is filled in from the germline J gene. This CDR3 is also generated by other DNA sequences in the sample. The gene calls are TRBV5-6 and TRBJ1-2; maybe TRBD1 (6 bases). Per germline, CDR1 SGHDT and CDR2 YYEEEE. Trimming stripped 2 bases from V and 3 bases from J, with 14 bases between. CDR3 length: 15 residues. CDR3 region: CASSLQGKWDYGYTF. Partial CDR3 DNA: TGTGCCAGCAGCTTACAGGGAAAGTGGGACTATGGC.

In regard to this clone: The CDR3 end falls 3 residues outside the read, so it is completed with the germline J gene. The chain joins TRBV20-1 to TRBJ2-1, with TRBD2 identical over 8 bases. V lost 6 bases, J lost 2 bases, and 9 bases stayed unmatched. Germline loops: CDR1 DFQATT, CDR2 SNEGSKA (reference sequence). This CDR3 is 15 amino acids long. The CDR3 reads CSATIIAGTYNEQFF. CDR3 DNA (partial): TGCAGTGCAACTATCATAGCGGGGACCTACAATGAG.